The clone carrying this TCR beta chain was seen only a few times. Its antigen is not known. This CDR3 region has 14 residues. Germline CDR1 DFQATT, CDR2 SNEGSKA (reference sequence). The V end lost 3 bases, the J end lost 2 bases, and 14 bases lay between the germline ends. The data stem from a study of CD8 T cells in ankylosing spondylitis. Points from the study as a whole: Researchers report that disease-linked clones proved CD8+ and relatively rare in peripheral blood.

Molecular-barcoded quantitative 5'-RACE produced these TCR beta libraries. TCRdb passed the 5' RACE reads through MiXCR, listing each CDR3 protein once. The table includes roughly 280,000 distinct CDR3 sequences, 20% detected once. The chain is built from TRBV20-1 and TRBJ2-7; TRBD2 might be the D (6 bases). The clonotype comes from a male donor with ankylosing spondylitis or in good health (not recorded which). The sequenced sample consisted of blood, either unsorted or a sorted T cell fraction (not recorded which). For the CDR3, the DNA is TGCAGTGCTAGTAGTCTGGACTACCCCTACGAGCAGTACGTC. Its protein is CSASSLDYPYEQYV.